This TCR beta chain was captured by sequencing in a study of T cell responses to AZD1222 COVID-19 vaccine. Overall study findings and caveats: A rise in Spike-specific TCR breadth and depth followed two AZD1222 doses. Baseline antibody screening turned up just a handful of seropositive AZD1222 recipients. Sampling captured repertoires only after the peak T cell response. White British donors predominated, females outnumbered males, and clonal diversity was possibly underestimated.

This clone was detected once. What it recognizes is unknown. Germline CDR1 reads LNHDA; CDR2 reads SQIVND (reference sequence). V gave up 7 bases and J gave up 7 bases; unmatched junction bases: 11. The CDR3 is made up of 17 amino acids. The method was immunoSEQ multiplex PCR; TCRdb's version includes in-frame clones alone and lacks a portion of them. The sample lists tens of thousands of clones; around 89% were seen once. The starting material was peripheral blood, obtained on day 0 of MenACWY control vaccination. The V gene is TRBV19, the J gene TRBJ2-1, with 15 nucleotides matching TRBD2. The source is an adult in good health. The CDR3 spells CASTPGGLAGGTNEQFF. The CDR3 bases are TGTGCCAGTACCCCGGGGGGACTAGCGGGAGGAACGAATGAGCAGTTCTTC.